Below are 32 T cell receptor beta chains sequenced from a single sample in a study of T cells in Graves' hyperthyroidism and ophthalmopathy. Amplified TCR beta CDR3 regions derived from RNA transcripts. In the first-round RT-PCR of the TCR CDR3, the HTBI primer set was used. TCRdb re-analysed the multiplex PCR reads in MiXCR, keeping a single row per CDR3 protein. The data show approximately 480,000 distinct CDR3 sequences, less than 25% seen once. Source material: blood. These receptors were collected from a young man with Graves' hyperthyroidism.

Remarks on this clonotype: One end of the junction does not line up with germline, which may come from a read error. The chain employs TRBV12-3 or TRBV12-4 and TRBJ2-4; the D gene is possibly TRBD2 (5 bases). The CDR3 sequence is 14 residues long. CDR3 protein: CASSPPLAKNIKYF. The CDR3 bases are TGTGCCAGCAGTCCCCCCCTAGCCAAAAACATTAAGTACTTC.

The V gene is TRBV5-4, the J gene TRBJ2-2; tentatively, D is TRBD2 (6 bases). This CDR3 region has 15 residues. Per germline, CDR1 SGHNT and CDR2 YYREEE (reference sequence). V shed 0 bases and J shed 6 bases, with 12 bases lying between them. CDR3 nucleotide sequence: TGTGCCAGCAGCTTGGGGCCCGGGAGTTCCGGGGAGCTGTTTTTT. Translation: CASSLGPGSSGELFF.

In its sample, this clonotype was seen many times. The chain couples TRBV10-3 to TRBJ1-3; 7 bases are a match to TRBD1. This CDR3 contains 16 residues. The germline V gene has CDR1 ENHRY and CDR2 SYGVKD. The V and J ends lost 2 bases and 0 bases, in that order; junction bases with no gene match: 4. The CDR3 region has the DNA TGTGCCATCAGTGAGCCCGGGACAGCCTCTGGAAACACCATATATTTT. Protein sequence: CAISEPGTASGNTIYF.

This clonotype was detected ten times or more. The V and J genes are TRBV2 and TRBJ1-5, with D maybe TRBD1 (5 bases). CDR3 length: 13 amino acids. Germline V lookup: CDR1 SNHLY, CDR2 FYNNEI. Trimming stripped 5 bases from V and 6 bases from J, with 11 bases between. This chain's CDR3 is CASSRGGFQPQHF. In DNA, the CDR3 is TGTGCCAGCAGTCGTGGGGGGTTTCAGCCCCAGCATTTT.

V gene TRBV3-1 combines with J gene TRBJ2-7; D unresolved. Germline assignment: CDR1 LGHDT and CDR2 YNNKEL (reference sequence). V dropped 1 base and J dropped 6 bases, with 10 bases sitting between them. CDR3 length: 13 residues. The CDR3 region has the DNA TGTGCCAGCAGCCAAGTCTTCAACTCCGAGCAGTACTTC. Translation gives CASSQVFNSEQYF.

CDR3 residues: CASSQEAGEETQYF. CDR3 nucleotide sequence: TGTGCCAGCAGCCAAGAAGCCGGCGAGGAGACCCAGTACTTC. V is TRBV3-1 and J is TRBJ2-5; D remains unclear. Germline CDR1 is LGHDT and CDR2 is YNNKEL (reference sequence). This CDR3 has 14 amino acids. The V and J ends lost 0 bases and 5 bases respectively, with 10 bases between them.

The chain carries TRBV28 and TRBJ1-1; D is undetermined. CDR3 length: 13 residues. V was trimmed by 3 bases and J by 4 bases, leaving 9 bases between them. Germline V gives CDR1 MDHEN, CDR2 SYDVKM. The CDR3 sequence is CASSLYRLTEAFF. CDR3 nucleotide sequence: TGTGCCAGCAGTTTGTATAGACTCACTGAAGCTTTCTTT.

This clonotype was counted ten times or more. CDR3 in amino acids: CASSPDRDEQYF. The DNA of the CDR3 is TGTGCCAGCAGTCCGGACAGGGACGAGCAGTACTTC. V gene TRBV12-3 or TRBV12-4 combines with J gene TRBJ2-7; TRBD1 matches at 8 bases. With V trimmed by 5 bases and J by 5 bases, 2 bases remained unmatched. The CDR3 length is 12 residues.

This clonotype was found many times. The chain uses TRBV29-1 and TRBJ1-2, with unresolved D. The CDR3 length is 10 residues. Germline assignment: CDR1 SQVTM and CDR2 ANQGSEA. Trimming stripped 8 bases from V and 2 bases from J, with 6 bases between. CDR3 DNA: TGCAGCACCGTAAACTATGGCTACACCTTC. This translates into CSTVNYGYTF.

This clonotype was seen a few times. The chain recombines TRBV28 with TRBJ1-5; 9 bases match TRBD1. This CDR3 is built from 15 residues. V lost 5 bases to trimming and J lost 4 bases; unmatched junction nucleotides: 6. CDR1 and CDR2 from the germline V gene are MDHEN and SYDVKM. CDR3 sequence (DNA): TGTGCCAGCAGTCGTACAGGGGGCCGGAATCAGCCCCAGCATTTT. Translated, it gives CASSRTGGRNQPQHF.

The J gene is TRBJ1-5, the V gene TRBV28, with 9 positions matching TRBD1. V trimming: 5 bases; J trimming: 7 bases; junction bases outside the gene matches: 6. Germline assignment: CDR1 MDHEN and CDR2 SYDVKM. This CDR3 is built from 14 residues. CDR3 sequence: CASSVGQGVQPQHF. In nucleotides, the CDR3 is TGTGCCAGCAGTGTGGGACAGGGTGTGCAGCCCCAGCATTTT.

This chain joins TRBV6-1 and TRBJ1-2; 9 positions match TRBD1. V shed 5 bases and J 8 bases; nucleotides not matched to a gene: 6. The CDR3 extends over 13 amino acids. Germline V gives CDR1 MNHNS, CDR2 SASEGT. The CDR3 here is CASSQQGAEGYTF. The CDR3 DNA reads as TGTGCCAGCAGTCAACAGGGGGCAGAGGGCTACACCTTC.

This clonotype was seen at least ten times. The J gene is TRBJ1-2, the V gene TRBV19, with 10 bases identical to TRBD1. The CDR3 covers 15 residues. The V gene's germline CDR1 is LNHDA and CDR2 SQIVND (reference sequence). V shed 4 bases, J shed 2 bases, and the junction held 4 bases outside the gene matches. As DNA, the CDR3 is TGTGCCAGTAGTACGCAGGGACAGGGGAACTATGGCTACACCTTC. Its translation: CASSTQGQGNYGYTF. The full variable domain, rest sourced from reference TRBV19 and TRBJ1-2, is DGGITQSPKYLFRKEGQNVTLSCEQNLNHDAMYWYRQDPGQGLRLIYYSQIVNDFQKGDIAEGYSVSREKKESFPLTVTSAQKNPTAFYLCASSTQGQGNYGYTFGSGTRLTVV.

This clonotype occurred a few times. This chain uses TRBV6-1 with TRBJ2-5; D possibly matches TRBD1 or TRBD2 (5 bases each). This CDR3 comprises 16 residues. CDR1 is MNHNS and CDR2 is SASEGT in the germline V gene. Trimming removed 6 bases at V and 2 bases at J, with 19 bases between. As DNA, the CDR3 is TGTGCCAGCAGGGCCGGGGCAAAAGGGGCTCAAGAGACCCAGTACTTC. The encoded protein is CASRAGAKGAQETQYF.

The rearrangement uses TRBV27 and TRBJ1-2, with unresolved D. The ends were cut back, 5 bases at V and 1 base at J, with 11 bases in the middle. This CDR3 has 14 residues. Germline loops: CDR1 MNHEY, CDR2 SMNVEV (reference sequence). The CDR3 DNA sequence: TGTGCCAGCAGTACCGCTCTTGGTAACTATGGCTACACCTTC. It encodes CASSTALGNYGYTF.

This clonotype has a count of ten or more. This chain connects TRBV12-5 to TRBJ2-7; no firm D call. The CDR3 runs 13 residues. From germline, CDR1 is LGHNT and CDR2 FRNRAP. V dropped 1 base and J dropped 0 bases, with 4 bases sitting between them. CDR3 in DNA: TGTGCTAGTGGTTTGGCCAACTCCTACGAGCAGTACTTC. It is translated as CASGLANSYEQYF.

The table lists this clonotype with a few counts. The V and J genes are TRBV12-3 or TRBV12-4 and TRBJ2-2; TRBD1 aligns across 9 bases. V shed 5 bases, J shed 5 bases, and the junction held 9 bases outside the gene matches. This CDR3 has 16 amino acids. CDR3 loop: CASSIRDRVFTGELFF. The CDR3 DNA reads TGTGCCAGCAGTATCCGGGACAGGGTGTTTACCGGGGAGCTGTTTTTT.

This clonotype was observed many times. The chain carries TRBV25-1 and TRBJ2-7; TRBD1 matches at 10 bases. Germline lookup yields CDR1 MGHDK and CDR2 SYGVNS. J lost 6 bases, V lost 3 bases, and 5 bases had no gene match. This CDR3 has 14 amino acids. CDR3 residues: CASSEGTGEVEQYF. CDR3 nucleotides: TGTGCCAGCAGTGAGGGGACAGGGGAGGTCGAGCAGTACTTC.

This chain joins TRBV28 and TRBJ2-7; perhaps TRBD1 as D (5 bases). The CDR3 spans 15 residues. Germline values: CDR1 MDHEN, CDR2 SYDVKM. Deletions cut 4 bases from V and 2 bases from J, with 15 bases between. CDR3 amino acids: CASSSPRAGTYEQYF. The CDR3 DNA sequence: TGTGCCAGCAGTTCCCCCAGGGCCGGAACCTACGAGCAGTACTTC.

This clonotype was observed at least ten times. J is TRBJ1-2 and V is TRBV11-2; D is unresolved. The germline V gene encodes CDR1 SGHAT and CDR2 FQNNGV. CDR3 size: 14 residues. The V end was cut by 3 bases, the J end by 8 bases, with 16 bases between. CDR3 sequence reads: CASSFLAQNRGYTF. The CDR3 DNA sequence: TGTGCCAGCAGCTTTTTGGCACAAAACCGAGGCTACACCTTC.

This clonotype has just a few counts. The CDR3 region is CASSQEGRGFTEAFF. The CDR3 DNA follows: TGCGCCAGCAGCCAAGAAGGCAGGGGGTTCACTGAAGCTTTCTTT. This rearrangement joins TRBV4-1 to TRBJ1-1; 7 positions match TRBD1. The CDR3 is 15 residues long. Germline CDR1 reads MGHRA; CDR2 reads YSYEKL. The trim removed 0 bases at V and 4 bases at J, leaving 5 bases unmatched.

This chain connects TRBV9 to TRBJ1-1; the D is unclear. This CDR3 is built from 13 residues. V was clipped by 6 bases and J by 1 base, with 10 bases between them. Germline V lookup: CDR1 SGDLS, CDR2 YYNGEE. CDR3 region: CASKGGANTEAFF. Written as DNA, the CDR3 is TGTGCCAGCAAAGGTGGCGCGAACACTGAAGCTTTCTTT.

The sample holds many counts of this clonotype. Relative to the germline gene, one junction end is altered; a read error may explain this. This chain joins TRBV2 and TRBJ1-1; D gene uncertain. There are 14 residues in the CDR3. Germline V gives CDR1 SNHLY, CDR2 FYNNEI. The CDR3, as DNA: TGTGCCAGCAGCGAAGCTTTCATAGGGACTGAAGCTTTCTTT. Amino acid sequence: CASSEAFIGTEAFF.

The rearrangement uses TRBV7-9 and TRBJ2-5; 7 bases fit TRBD1. The germline gives CDR1 SEHNR, CDR2 FQNEAQ (reference sequence). The CDR3 covers 15 residues. The V segment lost 6 bases and the J segment 6 bases; nucleotides outside the gene matches: 13. CDR3 sequence: CASSNRDSAFKTQYF. The DNA of the CDR3 is TGTGCCAGCAGTAACCGGGACAGCGCCTTTAAGACCCAGTACTTC.

J is TRBJ2-2 and V is TRBV7-6; no firm D call. CDR1 and CDR2 (germline): SGHVS, FNYEAQ. V was cut by 5 bases and J by 6 bases, with 13 bases left in between. The CDR3 runs 14 residues. This chain's CDR3 is CASSRTPMAGELFF. The CDR3 DNA is TGTGCCAGCAGCAGGACCCCTATGGCCGGGGAGCTGTTTTTT.

The genes are TRBV12-3 or TRBV12-4 and TRBJ1-5, with TRBD1 as a possible D gene (5 bases). This CDR3 contains 14 residues. V was trimmed by 3 bases and J by 9 bases, leaving 15 bases between them. As DNA, the CDR3 is TGTGCCAGCAGTTTGGGACCGGCCTCTACGCCCCAGCATTTT. Translating gives CASSLGPASTPQHF.

This clonotype came up many times. The CDR3 region is CASSYPGGAETQYF. CDR3 sequence (DNA): TGTGCCAGCAGTTACCCAGGGGGAGCAGAGACCCAGTACTTC. The chain recombines TRBV6-5 with TRBJ2-5; 7 bases are shared with TRBD1. J lost 4 bases, V lost 2 bases, and 4 bases had no gene match. In germline, CDR1 is MNHEY, CDR2 SVGAGI. CDR3 size: 14 residues.

The V and J genes are TRBV2 and TRBJ2-2, with D possibly called TRBD1 or TRBD2 (5 bases each). Germline CDR1 is SNHLY and CDR2 is FYNNEI. There are 15 residues in the CDR3. The ends were cut back, 7 bases at V and 6 bases at J, with 18 bases in the middle. CDR3 loop: CASNTMGRNSGELFF. The DNA for the CDR3 is TGTGCCAGCAATACGATGGGACGGAATTCCGGGGAGCTGTTTTTT.

This clonotype has just a few counts. The V and J genes are TRBV7-9 and TRBJ2-7, with D possibly matching TRBD1 (5 bases). Germline V gene sequence: CDR1 SEHNR, CDR2 FQNEAQ (reference sequence). Trimming stripped 2 bases from V and 2 bases from J, with 10 bases between. This CDR3 comprises 14 residues. The DNA of the CDR3 is TGTGCCAGCAGCTTACCACAGGAACCCTACGAGCAGTACTTC. Residues: CASSLPQEPYEQYF.

This clonotype was seen at least ten times. The V call is TRBV9, the J call TRBJ2-7; D is possibly TRBD2 (6 bases). Per germline, CDR1 SGDLS and CDR2 YYNGEE. The CDR3 covers 15 residues. V shed 4 bases and J shed 0 bases, with 14 bases lying between them. The CDR3 loop is CASSPRSGSSYEQYF. The DNA of the CDR3 is TGTGCCAGCAGCCCGAGATCCGGGAGCTCCTACGAGCAGTACTTC.

This clonotype was observed at least ten times. The junction does not match germline at one end; this may be a read error. The rearrangement joins TRBV2 to TRBJ1-3, with TRBD1 as a possible D gene (5 bases). Germline loops: CDR1 SNHLY, CDR2 FYNNEI. CDR3 size: 14 residues. The CDR3 region has the DNA TGTGCCAGCAGGGGAGCAGGGTGGAGAAACATCATATATTTT. This encodes CASRGAGWRNIIYF.

V usage is TRBV5-1 and J usage is TRBJ2-2, with unresolved D. This CDR3 comprises 16 residues. The V end lost 2 bases, the J end lost 7 bases, and 18 bases lay between the germline ends. Looked up from germline, CDR1 is SGHRS and CDR2 is YFSETQ. The CDR3 is CASSFQVPVGRGELFF. The CDR3 nucleotides are TGCGCCAGCAGCTTTCAGGTCCCCGTAGGACGCGGGGAGCTGTTTTTT.